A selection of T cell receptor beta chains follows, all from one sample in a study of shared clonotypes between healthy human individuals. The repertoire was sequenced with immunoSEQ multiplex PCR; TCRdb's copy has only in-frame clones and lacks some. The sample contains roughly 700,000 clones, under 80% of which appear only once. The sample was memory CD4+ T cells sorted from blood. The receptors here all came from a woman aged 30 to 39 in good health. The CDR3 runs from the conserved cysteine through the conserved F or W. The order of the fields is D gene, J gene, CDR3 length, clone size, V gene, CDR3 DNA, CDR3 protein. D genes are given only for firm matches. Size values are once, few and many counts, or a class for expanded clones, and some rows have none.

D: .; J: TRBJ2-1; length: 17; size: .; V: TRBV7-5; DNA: TGTGTCAGAAGCCCTCCTATGGGAGCGGGCGGGTACAATGAGCAGTTCTTC; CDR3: CVRSPPMGAGGYNEQFF
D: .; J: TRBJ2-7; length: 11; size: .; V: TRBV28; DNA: TGTGCCAGCAGTTTGACATACGAGCAGTACTTC; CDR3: CASSLTYEQYF
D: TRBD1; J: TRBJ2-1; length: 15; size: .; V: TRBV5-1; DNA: TGCGCCAGCAGCGCTCTGACAGGGGGTAGCAATGAGCAGTTCTTC; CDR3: CASSALTGGSNEQFF
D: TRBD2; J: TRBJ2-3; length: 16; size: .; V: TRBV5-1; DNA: TGCGCCAGCAGCTTGGTTAGCGGGAGTGGCACAGATACGCAGTATTTT; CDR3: CASSLVSGSGTDTQYF
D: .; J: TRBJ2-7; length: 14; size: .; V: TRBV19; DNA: TGTGCCAGTAGGCTCGCGGGCGGTCCCTACGAGCAGTACTTC; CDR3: CASRLAGGPYEQYF
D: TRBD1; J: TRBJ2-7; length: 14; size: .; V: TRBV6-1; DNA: TGTGCCAGCAGGACCGGGACAGGGCGCTACGAGCAGTACTTC; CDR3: CASRTGTGRYEQYF
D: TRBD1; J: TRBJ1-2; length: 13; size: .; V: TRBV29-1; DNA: TGCAGCGATGGACAGGGGGCAGACTATGGCTACACCTTC; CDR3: CSDGQGADYGYTF
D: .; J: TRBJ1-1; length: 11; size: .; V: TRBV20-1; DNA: TGCAGTGCTAGAGGGGGGAATGAAGCTTTCTTT; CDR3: CSARGGNEAFF
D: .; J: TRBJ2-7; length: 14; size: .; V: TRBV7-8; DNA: TGTGCCAGCAGCTTAGCACAGGGTTTCTACGAGCAGTACTTC; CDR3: CASSLAQGFYEQYF
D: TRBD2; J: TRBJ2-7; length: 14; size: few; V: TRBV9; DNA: TGTGCCAGCAGCGCCGCCTGGGTAGCGGGCCGTCAGCACTTC; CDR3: CASSAAWVAGRQHF
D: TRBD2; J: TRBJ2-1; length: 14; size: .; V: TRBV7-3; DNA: TGTGCCTCCCAAGCGGGAGGGCCTTCCAATGAGCAGTTCTTC; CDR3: CASQAGGPSNEQFF
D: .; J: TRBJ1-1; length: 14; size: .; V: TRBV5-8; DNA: TGTGCCAGCAGCTTAGAGGGAGGAGTGACTGAAGCTTTCTTT; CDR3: CASSLEGGVTEAFF
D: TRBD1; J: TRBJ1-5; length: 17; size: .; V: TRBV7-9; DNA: TGTGCCAGCAGCTTAGTCGGTTCGGGAGGGGGCTATCAGCCCCAGCATTTT; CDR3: CASSLVGSGGGYQPQHF
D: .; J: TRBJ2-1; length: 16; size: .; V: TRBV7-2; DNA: TGTGCCAGCAGCCATATTGGGGGGGCGGGACCGAATGAGCAGTTCTTC; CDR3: CASSHIGGAGPNEQFF
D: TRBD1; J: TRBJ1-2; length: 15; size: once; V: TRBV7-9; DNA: TGTGCCAGCAGCCCAAAGGGACAGGGGGCCTATGGCTACACCTTC; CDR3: CASSPKGQGAYGYTF
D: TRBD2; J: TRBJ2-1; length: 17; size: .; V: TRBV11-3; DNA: TGTGCCAGCAGCCGAGCGGACGGGACTAGCGGGAGTGTAGAGCAGTTCTTC; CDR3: CASSRADGTSGSVEQFF
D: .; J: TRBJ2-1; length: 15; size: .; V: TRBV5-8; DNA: TGTGCCAGCAGCTTGGGGGACCCAAACCTGAATGAGCAGTTCTTC; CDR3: CASSLGDPNLNEQFF
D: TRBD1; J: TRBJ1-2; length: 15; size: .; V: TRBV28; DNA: TGTGCCAGCCTGGCCCTGGGACAGCACAACTATGGCTACACCTTC; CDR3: CASLALGQHNYGYTF
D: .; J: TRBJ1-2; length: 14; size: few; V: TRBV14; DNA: TGTGCCAGCAGCCAAGATATAACCGGTGATGGCTACACCTTC; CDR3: CASSQDITGDGYTF
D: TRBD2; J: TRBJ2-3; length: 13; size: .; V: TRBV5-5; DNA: TGTGCCAGCAGCCGGACTAGGACAGATACGCAGTATTTT; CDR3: CASSRTRTDTQYF